This record covers a single TCR beta chain. This entry is derived from a study of cytomegalovirus exposure and HLA in healthy donors. 60 Vbeta and 13 Jbeta primers were used in PCR. The assay was immunoSEQ multiplex PCR, and TCRdb's table has in-frame clones only and misses some. Of fewer than 130,000 clones listed, approximately 79% are singletons. With 2 bases clipped from V and 9 bases from J, the junction kept 6 bases outside the gene matches. Germline V gives CDR1 MGHRA, CDR2 YSYEKL. This CDR3 contains 14 residues. Sample: PBMCs. The origin of this receptor is a woman aged 40 to 50 in good health and CMV-seronegative. V usage is TRBV4-1 and J usage is TRBJ2-2; 7 positions match TRBD1. This CDR3 reads CASSQNDRAWELFF. The DNA for the CDR3 is TGCGCCAGCAGCCAAAACGACAGGGCCTGGGAGCTGTTTTTT.